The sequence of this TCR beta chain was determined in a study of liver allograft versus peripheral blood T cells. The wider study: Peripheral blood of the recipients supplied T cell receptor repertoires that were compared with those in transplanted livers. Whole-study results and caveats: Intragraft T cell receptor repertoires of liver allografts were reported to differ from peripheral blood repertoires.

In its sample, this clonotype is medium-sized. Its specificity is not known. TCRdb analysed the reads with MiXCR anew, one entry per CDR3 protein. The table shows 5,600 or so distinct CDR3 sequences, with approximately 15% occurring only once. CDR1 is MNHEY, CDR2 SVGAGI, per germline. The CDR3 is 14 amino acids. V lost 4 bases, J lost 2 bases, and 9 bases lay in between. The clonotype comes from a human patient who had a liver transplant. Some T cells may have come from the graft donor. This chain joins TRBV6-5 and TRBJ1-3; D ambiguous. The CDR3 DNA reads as TGTGCCAGCAGTTGGGGATCCCCTGGAAACACCATATATTTT. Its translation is CASSWGSPGNTIYF.